This T cell receptor beta chain is from a study of T cell clones after liver transplantation. General study points: In a couple of subjects, few donor cells limited the measurable donor-reactive repertoire. A significant post-transplant drop in circulating graft-donor-reactive CD4 TCRbeta sequences occurred in most of the 8 subjects.

With V trimmed by 3 bases and J by 4 bases, 8 bases remained unmatched. The V gene's germline CDR1 is LNHNV and CDR2 YYDKDF (reference sequence). This CDR3 has 17 amino acids. The assay was immunoSEQ multiplex PCR, and TCRdb's table has in-frame clones only and misses some. This sample carries more than 65,000 clones, about four fifths of them seen once, and the ten largest clones take 0.79%. Concerning this clone itself: Its antigen is not known.

The V gene is TRBV15, the J gene TRBJ2-2; TRBD2 aligns across 10 bases. This TCR came from a human patient who received a liver transplant. Some T cells may be supplied by the graft donor. The sequencing used CD4+ T cells from blood, collected 12 months after liver transplant. The CDR3 here is CATSRRKLAGATGELFF. Written as DNA, the CDR3 is TGTGCCACCAGCAGGAGGAAGCTAGCGGGGGCCACCGGGGAGCTGTTTTTT.